This section outlines one T cell receptor (beta chain) sequence together with its context. This sample was taken from a study of blood T cell repertoires in COVID-19. Study-level information: The origin of the acute and convalescent COVID-19 samples was the United States, Italy and Spain.

In the original workflow: Estimates of nucleated cell counts were drawn from the amplification of reference gene primers. TCRdb keeps only in-frame clones here, not all; method: immunoSEQ multiplex PCR. V, J and clone size were drawn from that table, and D and trimming were deduced from the DNA. The data show 150,000 or so clones, roughly 83% seen once. Those who participated ranged in age from 18 to 89 years and resided in roughly 26 US areas. Sequences were obtained from PBMCs or T cells enriched from blood (not recorded which). This sequence was found in a woman aged 60-75 years who had recovered from COVID-19.

The DNA of the CDR3 is TGTGCCAGCAGGGGCTTCACTGAAGCTTTCTTT. Its protein product is CASRGFTEAFF. V is TRBV27 and J is TRBJ1-1; D is undetermined. Germline V gene sequence: CDR1 MNHEY, CDR2 SMNVEV (reference sequence). The CDR3 consists of 11 residues. The ends were cut back, 6 bases at V and 4 bases at J, with 6 bases in the middle.